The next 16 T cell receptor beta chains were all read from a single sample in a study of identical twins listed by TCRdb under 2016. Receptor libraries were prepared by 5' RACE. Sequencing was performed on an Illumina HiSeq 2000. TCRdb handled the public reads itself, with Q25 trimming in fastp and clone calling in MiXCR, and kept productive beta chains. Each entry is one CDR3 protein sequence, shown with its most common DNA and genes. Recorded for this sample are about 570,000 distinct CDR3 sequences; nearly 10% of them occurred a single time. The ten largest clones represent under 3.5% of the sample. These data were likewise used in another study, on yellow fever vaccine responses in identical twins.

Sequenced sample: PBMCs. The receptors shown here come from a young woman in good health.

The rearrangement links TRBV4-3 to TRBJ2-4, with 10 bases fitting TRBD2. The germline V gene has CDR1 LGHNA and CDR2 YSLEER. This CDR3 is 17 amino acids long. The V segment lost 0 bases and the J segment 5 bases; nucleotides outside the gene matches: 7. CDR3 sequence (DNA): TGCGCCAGCAGCCAAGATCGGGCTAGCGGGAGACAAAACATTCAGTACTTC. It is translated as CASSQDRASGRQNIQYF.

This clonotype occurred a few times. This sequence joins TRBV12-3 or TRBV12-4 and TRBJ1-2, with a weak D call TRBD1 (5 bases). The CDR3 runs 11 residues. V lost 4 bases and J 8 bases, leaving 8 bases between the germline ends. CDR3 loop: CASSSYRGYTF. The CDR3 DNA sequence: TGTGCCAGCAGTTCGTACAGGGGCTACACCTTC.

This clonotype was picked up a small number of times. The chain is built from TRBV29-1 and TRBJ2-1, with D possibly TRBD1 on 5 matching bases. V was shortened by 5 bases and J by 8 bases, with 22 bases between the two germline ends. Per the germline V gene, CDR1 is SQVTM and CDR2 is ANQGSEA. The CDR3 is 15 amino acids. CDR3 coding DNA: TGCAGCGTTTCTAGACCAGGGCGACCCCTAGATGAGCAGTTCTTC. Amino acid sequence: CSVSRPGRPLDEQFF.

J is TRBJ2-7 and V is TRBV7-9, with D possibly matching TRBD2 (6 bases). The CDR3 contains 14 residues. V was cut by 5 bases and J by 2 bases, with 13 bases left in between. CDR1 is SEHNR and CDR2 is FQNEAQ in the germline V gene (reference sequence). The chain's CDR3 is CASSRRDSPYEQYF. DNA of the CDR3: TGTGCCAGCAGCAGAAGGGACTCTCCCTACGAGCAGTACTTC.

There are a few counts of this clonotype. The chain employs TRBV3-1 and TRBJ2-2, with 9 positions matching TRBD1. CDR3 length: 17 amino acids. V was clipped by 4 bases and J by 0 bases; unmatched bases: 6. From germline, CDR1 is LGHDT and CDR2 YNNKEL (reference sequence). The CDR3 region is CASSRGTGISNTGELFF. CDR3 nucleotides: TGTGCCAGCAGCCGCGGGACAGGGATATCGAACACCGGGGAGCTGTTTTTT.

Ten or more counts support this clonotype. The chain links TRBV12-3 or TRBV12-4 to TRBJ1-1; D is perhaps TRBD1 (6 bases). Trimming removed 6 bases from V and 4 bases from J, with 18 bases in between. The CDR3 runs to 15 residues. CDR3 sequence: CASRRDRGGGTEAFF. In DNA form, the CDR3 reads TGTGCCAGCAGGCGGGACCGAGGGGGTGGCACTGAAGCTTTCTTT.

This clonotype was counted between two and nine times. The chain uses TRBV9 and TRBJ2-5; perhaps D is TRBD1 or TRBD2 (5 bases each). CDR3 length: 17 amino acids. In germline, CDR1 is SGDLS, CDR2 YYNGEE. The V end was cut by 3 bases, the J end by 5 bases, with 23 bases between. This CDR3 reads CASSAGASGVTGETQYF. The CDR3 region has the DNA TGTGCCAGCAGCGCCGGGGCCAGCGGCGTAACGGGGGAGACCCAGTACTTC.

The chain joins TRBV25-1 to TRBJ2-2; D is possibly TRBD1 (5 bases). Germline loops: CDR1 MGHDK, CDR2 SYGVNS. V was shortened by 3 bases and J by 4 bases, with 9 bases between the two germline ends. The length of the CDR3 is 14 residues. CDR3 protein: CASSEAGITGELFF. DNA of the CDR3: TGTGCCAGCAGTGAGGCAGGGATCACCGGGGAGCTGTTTTTT.

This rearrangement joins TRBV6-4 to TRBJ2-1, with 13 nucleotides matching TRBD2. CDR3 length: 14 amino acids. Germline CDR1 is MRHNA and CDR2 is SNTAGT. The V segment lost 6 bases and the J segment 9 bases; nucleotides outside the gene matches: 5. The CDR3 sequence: CASSGTSGMGEQFF. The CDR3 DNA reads TGTGCCAGCAGCGGGACTAGCGGGATGGGTGAGCAGTTCTTC.

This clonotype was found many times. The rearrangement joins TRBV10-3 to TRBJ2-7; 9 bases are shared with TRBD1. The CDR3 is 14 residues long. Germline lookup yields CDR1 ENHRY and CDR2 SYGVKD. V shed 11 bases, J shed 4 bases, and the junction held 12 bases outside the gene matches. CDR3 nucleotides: TGTGCCGCCAGGACAGGGGTTTCATTGTACGAGCAGTACTTC. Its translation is CAARTGVSLYEQYF.

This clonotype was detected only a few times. CDR3 bases: TGCGCCAGCAGCTCCCGGAGTGGGGGGACTATCAAGACCCAGTACTTC. It codes for CASSSRSGGTIKTQYF. The chain couples TRBV5-1 to TRBJ2-5; TRBD2 aligns across 7 bases. CDR1 and CDR2 from the germline V gene are SGHRS and YFSETQ. J was trimmed by 6 bases and V by 3 bases; bases with no gene match: 14. The CDR3 covers 16 residues.

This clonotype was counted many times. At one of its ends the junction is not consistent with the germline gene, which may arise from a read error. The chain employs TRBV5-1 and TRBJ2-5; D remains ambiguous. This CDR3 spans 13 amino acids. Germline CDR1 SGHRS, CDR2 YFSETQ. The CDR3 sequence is CASSFGGEETQYF. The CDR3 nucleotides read TGTGCCAGCAGCTTCGGTGGAGAAGAGACCCAGTACTTC. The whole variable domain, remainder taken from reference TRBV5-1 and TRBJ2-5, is KAGVTQTPRYLIKTRGQQVTLSCSPISGHRSVSWYQQTPGQGLQFLFEYFSETQRNKGNFPGRFSGRQFSNSRSEMNVSTLELGDSALYLCASSFGGEETQYFGPGTRLLVL.

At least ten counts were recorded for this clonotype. The CDR3 loop is CASSFAGLAGGPSETQYF. CDR3 DNA sequence: TGTGCCAGCAGTTTCGCCGGACTAGCGGGGGGGCCTAGCGAGACCCAGTACTTC. The chain employs TRBV27 and TRBJ2-5, with 15 bases identical to TRBD2. This CDR3 comprises 18 residues. CDR1 MNHEY and CDR2 SMNVEV come from the germline V gene (reference sequence). V shed 3 bases, J shed 5 bases, and the junction held 10 bases outside the gene matches.

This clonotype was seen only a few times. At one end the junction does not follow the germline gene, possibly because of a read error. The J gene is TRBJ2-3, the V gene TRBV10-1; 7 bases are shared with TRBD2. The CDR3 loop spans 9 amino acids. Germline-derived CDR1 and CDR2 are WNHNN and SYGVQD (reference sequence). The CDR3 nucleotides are TGCGCCAGCAGGCTAGCGGACCCCTTT. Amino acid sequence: CASRLADPF.

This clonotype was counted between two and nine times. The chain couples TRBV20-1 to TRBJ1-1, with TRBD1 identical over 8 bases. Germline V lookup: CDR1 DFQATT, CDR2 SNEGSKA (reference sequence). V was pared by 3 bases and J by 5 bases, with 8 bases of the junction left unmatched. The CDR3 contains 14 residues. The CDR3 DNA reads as TGCAGTGCTAGGCTACACAGGGGGGGTACTGAAGCTTTCTTT. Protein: CSARLHRGGTEAFF.

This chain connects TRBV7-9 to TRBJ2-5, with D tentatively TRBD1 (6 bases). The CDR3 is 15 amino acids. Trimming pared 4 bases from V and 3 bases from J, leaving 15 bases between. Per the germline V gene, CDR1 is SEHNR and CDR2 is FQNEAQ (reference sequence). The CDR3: CASSSTLGAEETQYF. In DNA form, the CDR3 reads TGTGCCAGCAGCTCCACCCTGGGGGCCGAAGAGACCCAGTACTTC.